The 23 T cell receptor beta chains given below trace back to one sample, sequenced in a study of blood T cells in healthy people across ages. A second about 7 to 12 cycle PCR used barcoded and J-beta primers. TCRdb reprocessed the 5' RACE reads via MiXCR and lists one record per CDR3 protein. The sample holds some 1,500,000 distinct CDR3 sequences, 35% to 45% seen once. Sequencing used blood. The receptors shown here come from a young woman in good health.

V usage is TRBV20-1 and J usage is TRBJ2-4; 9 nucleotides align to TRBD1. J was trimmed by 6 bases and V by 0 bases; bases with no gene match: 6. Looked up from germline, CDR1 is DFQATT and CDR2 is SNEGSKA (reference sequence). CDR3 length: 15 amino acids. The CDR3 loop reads CSARDPRGQGNIQYF. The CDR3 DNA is TGCAGTGCTAGAGATCCCCGGGGACAGGGAAACATTCAGTACTTC.

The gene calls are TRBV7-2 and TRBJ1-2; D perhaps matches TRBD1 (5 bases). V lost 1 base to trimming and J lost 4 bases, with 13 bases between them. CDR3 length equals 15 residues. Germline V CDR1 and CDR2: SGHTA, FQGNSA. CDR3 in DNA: TGTGCCAGCAGCTTAGTGACAGCTTCTACCTATGGCTACACCTTC. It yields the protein CASSLVTASTYGYTF.

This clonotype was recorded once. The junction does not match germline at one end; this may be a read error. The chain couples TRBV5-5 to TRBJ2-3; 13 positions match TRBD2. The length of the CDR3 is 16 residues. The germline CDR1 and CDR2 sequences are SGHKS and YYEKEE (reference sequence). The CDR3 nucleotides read TGTGCCAGCAGCTTGACTAGCGGGGGGGCCCGTGATACGCAGGATTTT. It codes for CASSLTSGGARDTQDF. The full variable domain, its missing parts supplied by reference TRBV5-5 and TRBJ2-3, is DAGVTQSPTHLIKTRGQQVTLRCSPISGHKSVSWYQQVLGQGPQFIFQYYEKEERGRGNFPDRFSARQFPNYSSELNVNALLLGDSALYLCASSLTSGGARDTQDFGPGTRLTVL.

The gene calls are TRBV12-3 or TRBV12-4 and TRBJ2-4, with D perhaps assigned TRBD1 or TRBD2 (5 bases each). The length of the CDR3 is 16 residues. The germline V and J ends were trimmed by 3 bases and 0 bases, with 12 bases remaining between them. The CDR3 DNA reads TGTGCCAGCAGTTTCGGGACCAGGGCAGCCAAAAACATTCAGTACTTC. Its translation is CASSFGTRAAKNIQYF.

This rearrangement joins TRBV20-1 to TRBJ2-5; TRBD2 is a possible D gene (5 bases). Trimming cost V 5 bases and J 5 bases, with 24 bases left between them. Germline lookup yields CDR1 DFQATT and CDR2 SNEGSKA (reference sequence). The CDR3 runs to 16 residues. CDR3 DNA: TGCAGTGCTCGCCGCCGAGGAGGTACAAACGTGGAGACCCAGTACTTC. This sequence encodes CSARRRGGTNVETQYF.

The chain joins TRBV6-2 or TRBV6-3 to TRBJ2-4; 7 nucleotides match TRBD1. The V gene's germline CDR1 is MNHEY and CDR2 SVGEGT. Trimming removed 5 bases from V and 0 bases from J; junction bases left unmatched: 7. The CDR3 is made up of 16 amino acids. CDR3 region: CASSATGQLAKNIQYF. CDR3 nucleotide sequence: TGTGCCAGCAGTGCAACGGGACAGCTAGCCAAAAACATTCAGTACTTC.

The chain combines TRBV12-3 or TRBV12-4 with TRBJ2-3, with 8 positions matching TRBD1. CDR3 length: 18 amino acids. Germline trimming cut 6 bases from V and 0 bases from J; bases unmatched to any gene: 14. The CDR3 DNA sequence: TGTGCCAGCAGCCCCGACAGGGGTCGAAACCCTAGCACAGATACGCAGTATTTT. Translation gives CASSPDRGRNPSTDTQYF.

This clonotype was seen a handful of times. CDR3: CASAPYSSNEQFF. Written as DNA, the CDR3 is TGTGCCAGCGCCCCTTACAGCAGCAATGAGCAGTTCTTC. The J gene is TRBJ2-1, the V gene TRBV11-3; D is unclear. Germline V lookup: CDR1 SGHNT, CDR2 YENEEA. The ends were cut back, 8 bases at V and 6 bases at J, with 14 bases in the middle. This CDR3 region has 13 residues. Based on the CDR3 plus reference TRBV11-3 and TRBJ2-1, the full variable domain is EAGVVQSPRYKIIEKKQPVAFWCNPISGHNTLYWYLQNLGQGPELLIRYENEEAVDDSQLPKDRFSAERLKGVDSTLKIQPAELGDSAVYLCASAPYSSNEQFFGPGTRLTVL.

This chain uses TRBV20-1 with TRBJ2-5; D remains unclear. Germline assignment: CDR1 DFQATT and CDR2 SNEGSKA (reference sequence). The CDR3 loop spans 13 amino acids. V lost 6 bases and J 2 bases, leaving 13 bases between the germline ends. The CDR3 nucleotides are TGCAGTGCCAGAAGTTCCCGACAAGAGACCCAGTACTTC. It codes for CSARSSRQETQYF.

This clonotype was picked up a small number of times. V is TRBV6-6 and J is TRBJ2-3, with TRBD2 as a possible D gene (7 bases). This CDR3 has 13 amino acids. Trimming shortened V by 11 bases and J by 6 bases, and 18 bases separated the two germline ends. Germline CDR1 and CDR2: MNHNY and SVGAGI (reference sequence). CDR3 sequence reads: CAAAGAPGDTQYF. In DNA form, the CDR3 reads TGTGCCGCGGCGGGGGCACCCGGGGATACGCAGTATTTT.

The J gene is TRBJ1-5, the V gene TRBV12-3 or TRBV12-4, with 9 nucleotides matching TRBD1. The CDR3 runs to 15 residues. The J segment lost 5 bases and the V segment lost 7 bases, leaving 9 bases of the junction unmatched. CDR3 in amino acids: CASTLTGGRHQPQHF. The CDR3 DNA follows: TGTGCCAGCACTCTGACAGGGGGTCGCCATCAGCCCCAGCATTTT.

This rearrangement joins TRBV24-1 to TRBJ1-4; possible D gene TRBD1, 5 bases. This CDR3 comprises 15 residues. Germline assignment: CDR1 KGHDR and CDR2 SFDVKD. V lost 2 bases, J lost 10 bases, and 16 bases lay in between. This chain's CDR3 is CATSDCRDPARKLFF. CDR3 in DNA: TGTGCCACCAGTGATTGCAGGGATCCGGCCCGAAAACTGTTTTTT.

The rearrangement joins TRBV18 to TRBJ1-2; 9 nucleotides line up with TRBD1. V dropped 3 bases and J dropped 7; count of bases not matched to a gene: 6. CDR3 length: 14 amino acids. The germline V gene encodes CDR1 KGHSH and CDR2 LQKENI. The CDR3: CASSPSGQGPGYTF. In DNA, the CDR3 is TGTGCCAGCTCACCGTCGGGACAGGGACCTGGCTACACCTTC. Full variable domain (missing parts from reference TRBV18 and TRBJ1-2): NAGVMQNPRHLVRRRGQEARLRCSPMKGHSHVYWYRQLPEEGLKFMVYLQKENIIDESGMPKERFSAEFPKEGPSILRIQQVVRGDSAAYFCASSPSGQGPGYTFGSGTRLTVV.

CDR3 DNA sequence: TGCAGTGCTTCGGGGGTTTCCTACGAGCAGTACTTC. It yields the protein CSASGVSYEQYF. The genes are TRBV20-1 and TRBJ2-7, with TRBD2 as a possible D gene (6 bases). In germline, CDR1 is DFQATT, CDR2 SNEGSKA (reference sequence). This CDR3 contains 12 residues. Trimming took 5 bases from V and 1 from J, leaving 9 bases between them.

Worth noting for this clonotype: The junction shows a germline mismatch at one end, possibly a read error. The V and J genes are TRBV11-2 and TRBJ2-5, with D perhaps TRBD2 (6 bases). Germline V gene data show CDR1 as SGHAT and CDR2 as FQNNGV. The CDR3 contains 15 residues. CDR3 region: CASSFLAGIQETRYF. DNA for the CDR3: TGTGCCAGCAGCTTCTTGGCGGGGATTCAAGAGACCCGGTACTTC.

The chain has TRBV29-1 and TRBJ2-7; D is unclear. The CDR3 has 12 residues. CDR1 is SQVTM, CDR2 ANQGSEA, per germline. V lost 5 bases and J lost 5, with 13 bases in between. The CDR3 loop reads CSVQVNSDEQYF. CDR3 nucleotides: TGCAGCGTTCAGGTCAACAGCGACGAGCAGTACTTC.

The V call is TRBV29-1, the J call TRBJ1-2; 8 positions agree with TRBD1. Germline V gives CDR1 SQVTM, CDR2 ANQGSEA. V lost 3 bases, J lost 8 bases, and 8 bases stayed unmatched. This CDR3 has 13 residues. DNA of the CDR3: TGCAGCGTTGAGAGGGACAGGACCCGGGGCTACACCTTC. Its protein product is CSVERDRTRGYTF.

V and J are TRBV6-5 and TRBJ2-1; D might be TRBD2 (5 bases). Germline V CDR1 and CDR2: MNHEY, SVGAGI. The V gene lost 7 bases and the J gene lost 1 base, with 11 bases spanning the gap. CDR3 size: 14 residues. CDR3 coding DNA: TGTGCCAGCACCCCCCGGGGATCCTACAATGAGCAGTTCTTC. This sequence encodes CASTPRGSYNEQFF.

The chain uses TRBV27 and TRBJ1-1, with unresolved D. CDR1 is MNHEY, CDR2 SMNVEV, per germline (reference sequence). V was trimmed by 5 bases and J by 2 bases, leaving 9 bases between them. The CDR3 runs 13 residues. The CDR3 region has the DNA TGTGCCAGCAGTACCACCCGAAACACTGAAGCTTTCTTT. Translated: CASSTTRNTEAFF.

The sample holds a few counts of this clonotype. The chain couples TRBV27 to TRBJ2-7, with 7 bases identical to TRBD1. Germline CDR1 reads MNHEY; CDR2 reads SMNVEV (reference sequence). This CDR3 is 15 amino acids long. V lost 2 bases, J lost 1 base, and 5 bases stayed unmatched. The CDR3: CASSLVDRDSYEQYF. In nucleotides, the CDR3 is TGTGCCAGCAGTTTAGTCGACAGGGATTCCTACGAGCAGTACTTC.

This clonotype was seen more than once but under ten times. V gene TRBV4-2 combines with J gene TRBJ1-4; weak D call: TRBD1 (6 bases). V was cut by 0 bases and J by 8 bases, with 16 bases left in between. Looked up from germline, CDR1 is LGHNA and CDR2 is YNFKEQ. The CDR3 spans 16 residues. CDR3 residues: CASSQDFGRGSEKLFF. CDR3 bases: TGTGCCAGCAGCCAAGACTTCGGCAGGGGCAGCGAAAAACTGTTTTTT.

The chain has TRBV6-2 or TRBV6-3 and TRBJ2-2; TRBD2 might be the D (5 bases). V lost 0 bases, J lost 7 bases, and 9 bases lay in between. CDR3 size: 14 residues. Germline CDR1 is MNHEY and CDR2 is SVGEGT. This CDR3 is CASSYSWRNGELFF. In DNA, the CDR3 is TGTGCCAGCAGTTACTCGTGGAGGAACGGGGAGCTGTTTTTT.

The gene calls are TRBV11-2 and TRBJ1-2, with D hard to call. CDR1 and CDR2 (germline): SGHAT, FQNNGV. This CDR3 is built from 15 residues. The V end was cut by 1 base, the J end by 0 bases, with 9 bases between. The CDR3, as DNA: TGTGCCAGCAGCTTAGTGGCAGATCCTAACTATGGCTACACCTTC. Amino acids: CASSLVADPNYGYTF.